A single sample is the source of the 9 T cell receptor beta chains below, sequenced in a study of preoperative IRX-2 immunotherapy in early breast cancer. Measured with immunoSEQ multiplex PCR; TCRdb has only the in-frame clones, and not every one. The sample consists of tens of thousands of clones, about 75% of them appearing once. The treatment denotes: preoperative locoregional IRX-2 cytokine immunotherapy. The sample in question was lymph node tissue, obtained after IRX-2 immunotherapy. These receptors were obtained from a human donor with breast cancer.

This rearrangement joins TRBV29-1 to TRBJ1-2, with 9 bases matching TRBD1. This CDR3 spans 16 amino acids. CDR1 is SQVTM, CDR2 ANQGSEA, per germline. Trimming cost V 7 bases and J 4 bases; bases outside gene matches: 16. CDR3 loop: CSATDTGQGSGYGYTF. CDR3 nucleotides: TGCAGCGCTACGGACACAGGACAGGGGTCGGGCTATGGCTACACCTTC.

The J gene is TRBJ1-3, the V gene TRBV15; D gene ambiguous. Germline V gene lookup returns CDR1 LNHNV and CDR2 YYDKDF (reference sequence). The CDR3 covers 14 residues. Trimming shortened V by 4 bases and J by 1 base, and 8 bases separated the two germline ends. CDR3 residues: CATSMLLSGNTIYF. The CDR3 DNA follows: TGTGCCACCAGCATGTTACTTTCTGGAAACACCATATATTTT.

This clone occurred once. V is TRBV6-8 and J is TRBJ1-5; D gene ambiguous. V was cut by 6 bases and J by 0 bases, with 12 bases left in between. Germline CDR1 and CDR2: MNHGY and SAAAGT. The CDR3 runs 15 residues. The CDR3 loop is CASRPNDYSNQPQHF. In DNA, the CDR3 is TGTGCCAGCAGGCCAAACGATTATAGCAATCAGCCCCAGCATTTT.

The chain carries TRBV6-8 and TRBJ2-3; D not certain. Germline V gene lookup returns CDR1 MNHGY and CDR2 SAAAGT. The V end was cut by 10 bases, the J end by 0 bases, with 11 bases between. This CDR3 is 13 amino acids long. CDR3 in amino acids: CAIQAVSTDTQYF. The DNA of the CDR3 is TGTGCCATCCAAGCTGTGAGCACAGATACGCAGTATTTT.

This chain uses TRBV6-8 with TRBJ1-1; D is unclear. This CDR3 is 16 amino acids long. V gave up 8 bases and J gave up 2 bases, with 21 bases separating them. Germline V gene lookup returns CDR1 MNHGY and CDR2 SAAAGT. The CDR3 here is CASFLFGPRGNTEAFF. DNA for the CDR3: TGTGCCAGCTTCCTTTTTGGGCCTAGAGGTAACACTGAAGCTTTCTTT.

The chain is built from TRBV7-7 and TRBJ1-2; D not resolved. With 5 bases removed from V and 6 bases from J, the gap between germline ends came to 19 bases. Germline CDR1 reads SSHAT; CDR2 reads FNYEAQ (reference sequence). This CDR3 is 15 amino acids long. Here the CDR3 DNA reads TGTGCCAGCAGCCAAGATCACCAGATAGGGCATGGCTACACCTTC. This gives the protein CASSQDHQIGHGYTF.

This clone is medium-sized (0.01 to 0.1%) in the sample. The chain employs TRBV11-3 and TRBJ2-1; 13 bases map to TRBD2. Germline loops: CDR1 SGHNT, CDR2 YENEEA. Unmatched junction bases numbered 2, after V lost 1 base and J lost 2 bases. This CDR3 has 17 amino acids. The CDR3 here is CASSLGTSGGPYNEQFF. The CDR3 coding sequence is TGTGCCAGCAGCTTAGGGACTAGCGGGGGCCCCTACAATGAGCAGTTCTTC.

This sequence joins TRBV11-3 and TRBJ1-3; possibly TRBD1 for D (5 bases). V lost 1 base to trimming and J lost 0 bases, with 13 bases between them. From germline, CDR1 is SGHNT and CDR2 YENEEA. This CDR3 contains 17 residues. The DNA for the CDR3 is TGTGCCAGCAGCTTAGTGAGGGGACGGACCTCTGGAAACACCATATATTTT. It is translated as CASSLVRGRTSGNTIYF.

The gene calls are TRBV6-8 and TRBJ2-5; 7 bases match TRBD2. CDR1 MNHGY and CDR2 SAAAGT come from the germline V gene. J gave up 4 bases and V 8 bases, and 10 bases lay outside the gene matches. The CDR3 runs to 14 residues. CDR3 amino acids: CASGATSELETQYF. Here the CDR3 DNA reads TGTGCCAGCGGAGCCACTAGCGAGTTAGAGACCCAGTACTTC.